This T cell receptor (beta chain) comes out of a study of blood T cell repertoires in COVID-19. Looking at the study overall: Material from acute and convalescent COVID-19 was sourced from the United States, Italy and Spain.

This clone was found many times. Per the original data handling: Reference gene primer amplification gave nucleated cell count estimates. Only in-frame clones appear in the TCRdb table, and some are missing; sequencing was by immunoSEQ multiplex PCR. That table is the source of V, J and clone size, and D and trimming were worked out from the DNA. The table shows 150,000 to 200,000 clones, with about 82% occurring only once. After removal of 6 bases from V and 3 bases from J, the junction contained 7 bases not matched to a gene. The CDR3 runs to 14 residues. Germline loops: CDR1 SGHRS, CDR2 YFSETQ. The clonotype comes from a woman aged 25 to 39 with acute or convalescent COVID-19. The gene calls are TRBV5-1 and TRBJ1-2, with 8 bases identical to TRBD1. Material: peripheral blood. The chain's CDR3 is CASMQGAGHYGYTF. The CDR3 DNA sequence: TGCGCCAGCATGCAGGGGGCAGGTCACTATGGCTACACCTTC.